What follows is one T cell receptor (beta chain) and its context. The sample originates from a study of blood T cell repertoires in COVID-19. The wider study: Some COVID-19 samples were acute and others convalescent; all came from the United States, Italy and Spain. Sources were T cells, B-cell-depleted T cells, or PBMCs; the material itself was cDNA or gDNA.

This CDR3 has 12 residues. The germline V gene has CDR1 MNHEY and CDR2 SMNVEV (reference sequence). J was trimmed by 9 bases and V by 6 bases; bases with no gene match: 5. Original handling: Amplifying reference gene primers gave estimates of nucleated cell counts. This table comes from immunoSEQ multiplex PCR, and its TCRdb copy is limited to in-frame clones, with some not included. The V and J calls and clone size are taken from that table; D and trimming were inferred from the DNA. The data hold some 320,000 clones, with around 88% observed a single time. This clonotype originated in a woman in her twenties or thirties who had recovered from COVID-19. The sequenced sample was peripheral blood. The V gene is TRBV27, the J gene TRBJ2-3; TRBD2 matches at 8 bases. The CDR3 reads CASRAGGVTQYF. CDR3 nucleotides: TGTGCCAGCAGGGCGGGGGGCGTAACGCAGTATTTT.